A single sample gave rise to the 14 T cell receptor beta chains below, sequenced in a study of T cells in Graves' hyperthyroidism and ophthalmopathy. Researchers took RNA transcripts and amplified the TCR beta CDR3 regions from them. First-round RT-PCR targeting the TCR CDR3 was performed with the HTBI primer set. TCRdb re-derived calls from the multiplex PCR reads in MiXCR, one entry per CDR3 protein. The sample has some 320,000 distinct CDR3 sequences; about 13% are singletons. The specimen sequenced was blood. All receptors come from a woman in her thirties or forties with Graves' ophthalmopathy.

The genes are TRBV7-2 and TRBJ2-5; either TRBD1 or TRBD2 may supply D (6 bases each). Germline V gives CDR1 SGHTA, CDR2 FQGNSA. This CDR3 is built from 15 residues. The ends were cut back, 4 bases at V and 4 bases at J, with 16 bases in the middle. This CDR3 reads CASSSQGGWGETQYF. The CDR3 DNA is TGTGCCAGCAGCTCACAGGGAGGTTGGGGAGAGACCCAGTACTTC.

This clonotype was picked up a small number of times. CDR3 amino acids: CSVEKGGADTIYF. DNA of the CDR3: TGCAGCGTTGAAAAAGGGGGTGCGGACACCATATATTTT. The chain joins TRBV29-1 to TRBJ1-3; a possible D gene is TRBD1 (6 bases). Germline CDR1 reads SQVTM; CDR2 reads ANQGSEA. This CDR3 has 13 residues. V was cut by 2 bases and J by 8 bases, with 13 bases left in between.

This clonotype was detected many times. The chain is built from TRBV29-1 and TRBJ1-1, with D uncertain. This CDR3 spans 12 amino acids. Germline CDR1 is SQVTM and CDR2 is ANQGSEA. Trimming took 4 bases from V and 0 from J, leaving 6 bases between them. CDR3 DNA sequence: TGCAGCGTTGGAGGGTTGAACACTGAAGCTTTCTTT. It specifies CSVGGLNTEAFF. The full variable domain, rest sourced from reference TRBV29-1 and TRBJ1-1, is SAVISQKPSRDICQRGTSLTIQCQVDSQVTMMFWYRQQPGQSLTLIATANQGSEATYESGFVIDKFPISRPNLTFSTLTVSNMSPEDSSIYLCSVGGLNTEAFFGQGTRLTVV.

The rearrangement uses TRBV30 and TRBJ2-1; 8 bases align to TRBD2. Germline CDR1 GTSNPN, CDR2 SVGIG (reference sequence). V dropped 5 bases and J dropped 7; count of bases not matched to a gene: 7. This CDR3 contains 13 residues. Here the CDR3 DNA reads TGTGCCTGGGACACTAGCGGCCCTAATGAGCAGTTCTTC. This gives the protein CAWDTSGPNEQFF. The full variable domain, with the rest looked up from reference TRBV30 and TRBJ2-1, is SQTIHQWPATLVQPVGSPLSLECTVEGTSNPNLYWYRQAAGRGLQLLFYSVGIGQISSEVPQNLSASRPQDRQFILSSKKLLLSDSGFYLCAWDTSGPNEQFFGPGTRLTVL.

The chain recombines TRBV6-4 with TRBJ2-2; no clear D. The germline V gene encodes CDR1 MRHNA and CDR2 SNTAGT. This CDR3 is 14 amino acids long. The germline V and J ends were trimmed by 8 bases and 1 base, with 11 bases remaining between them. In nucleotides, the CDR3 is TGTGCCAGCGCATTAATGTGGAACACCGGGGAGCTGTTTTTT. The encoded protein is CASALMWNTGELFF.

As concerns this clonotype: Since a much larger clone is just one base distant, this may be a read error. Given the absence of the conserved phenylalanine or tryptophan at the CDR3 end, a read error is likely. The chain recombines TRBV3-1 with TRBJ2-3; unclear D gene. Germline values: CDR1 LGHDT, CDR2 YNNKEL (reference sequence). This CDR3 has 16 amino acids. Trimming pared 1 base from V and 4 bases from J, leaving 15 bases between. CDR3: CASSQGANRRADTQYL. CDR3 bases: TGTGCCAGCAGCCAAGGGGCTAACCGAAGGGCAGATACGCAGTATCTT.

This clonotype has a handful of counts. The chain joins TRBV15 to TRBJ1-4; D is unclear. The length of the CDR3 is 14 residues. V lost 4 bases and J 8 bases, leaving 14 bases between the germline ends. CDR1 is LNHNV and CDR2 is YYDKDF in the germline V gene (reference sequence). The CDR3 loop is CATSTKSRSEKLFF. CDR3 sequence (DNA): TGTGCCACCAGCACAAAAAGTCGGAGCGAAAAACTGTTTTTT.

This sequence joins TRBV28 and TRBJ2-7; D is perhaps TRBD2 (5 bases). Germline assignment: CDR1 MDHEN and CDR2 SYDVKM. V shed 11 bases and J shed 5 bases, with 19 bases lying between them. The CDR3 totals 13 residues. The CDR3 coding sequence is TGTGCCTGCTCCGGGAATATAAGGGACGAGCAGTACTTC. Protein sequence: CACSGNIRDEQYF. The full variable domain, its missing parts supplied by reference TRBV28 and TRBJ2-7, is DVKVTQSSRYLVKRTGEKVFLECVQDMDHENMFWYRQDPGLGLRLIYFSYDVKMKEKGDIPEGYSVSREKKERFSLILESASTNQTSMYLCACSGNIRDEQYFGPGTRLTVT.

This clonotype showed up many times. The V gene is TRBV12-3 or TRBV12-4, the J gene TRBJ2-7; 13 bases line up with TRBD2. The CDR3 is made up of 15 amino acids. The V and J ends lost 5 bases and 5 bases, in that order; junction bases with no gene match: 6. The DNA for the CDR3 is TGTGCCAGCAGTGGACTAGCGGGAGCAGTACACGAGCAGTACTTC. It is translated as CASSGLAGAVHEQYF.

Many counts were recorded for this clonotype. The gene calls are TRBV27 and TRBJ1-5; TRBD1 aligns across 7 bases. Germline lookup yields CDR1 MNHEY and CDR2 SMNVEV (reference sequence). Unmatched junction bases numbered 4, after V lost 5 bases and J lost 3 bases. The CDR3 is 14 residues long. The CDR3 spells CASSHQGVNQPQHF. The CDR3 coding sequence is TGTGCCAGCAGTCATCAGGGGGTCAATCAGCCCCAGCATTTT.

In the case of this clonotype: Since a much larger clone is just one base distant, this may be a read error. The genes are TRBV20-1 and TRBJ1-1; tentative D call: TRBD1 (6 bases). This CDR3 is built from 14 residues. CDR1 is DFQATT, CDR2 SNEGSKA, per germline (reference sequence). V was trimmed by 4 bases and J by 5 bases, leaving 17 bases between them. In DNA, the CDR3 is TGCAGTGCTAAAGATCAAGGGGGGGCGACTGAAGCTTTCTTT. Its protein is CSAKDQGGATEAFF.

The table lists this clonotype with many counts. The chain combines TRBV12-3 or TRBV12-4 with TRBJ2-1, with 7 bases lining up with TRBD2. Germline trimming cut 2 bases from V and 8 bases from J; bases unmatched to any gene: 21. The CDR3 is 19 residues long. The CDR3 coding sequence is TGTGCCAGCAGTTTACACAATTCGGCTAGCGGTTATCTAGGGGATGAGCAGTTCTTC. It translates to CASSLHNSASGYLGDEQFF.

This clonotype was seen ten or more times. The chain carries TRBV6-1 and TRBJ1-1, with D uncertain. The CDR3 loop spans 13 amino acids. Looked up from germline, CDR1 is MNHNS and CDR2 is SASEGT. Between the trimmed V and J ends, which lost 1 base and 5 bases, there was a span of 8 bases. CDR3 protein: CASSEERGTEAFF. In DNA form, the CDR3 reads TGTGCCAGCAGTGAAGAACGTGGTACTGAAGCTTTCTTT.

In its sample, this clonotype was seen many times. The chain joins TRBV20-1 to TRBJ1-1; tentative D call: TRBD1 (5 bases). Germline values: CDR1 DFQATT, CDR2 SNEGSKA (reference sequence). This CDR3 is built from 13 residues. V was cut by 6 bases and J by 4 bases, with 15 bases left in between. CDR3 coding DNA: TGCAGTGCCCCGGCAGGGCATGGCACTGAAGCTTTCTTT. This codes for CSAPAGHGTEAFF.